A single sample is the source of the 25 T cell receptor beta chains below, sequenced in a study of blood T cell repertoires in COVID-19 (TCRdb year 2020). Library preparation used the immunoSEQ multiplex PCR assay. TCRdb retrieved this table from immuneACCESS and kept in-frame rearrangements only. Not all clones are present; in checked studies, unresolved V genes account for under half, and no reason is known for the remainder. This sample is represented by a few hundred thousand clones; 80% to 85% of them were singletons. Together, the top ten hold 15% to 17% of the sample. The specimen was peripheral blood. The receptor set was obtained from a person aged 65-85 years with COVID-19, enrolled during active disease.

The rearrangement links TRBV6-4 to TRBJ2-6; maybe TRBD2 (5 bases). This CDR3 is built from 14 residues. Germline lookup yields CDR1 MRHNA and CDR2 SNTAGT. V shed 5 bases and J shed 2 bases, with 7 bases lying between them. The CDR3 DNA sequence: TGTGCCAGCAGTCCGGAGGCTGGGGCCAACGTCCTGACTTTC. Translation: CASSPEAGANVLTF.

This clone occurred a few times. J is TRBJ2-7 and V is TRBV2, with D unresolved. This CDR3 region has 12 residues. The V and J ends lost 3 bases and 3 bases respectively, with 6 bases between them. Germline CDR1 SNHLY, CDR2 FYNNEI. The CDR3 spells CASSDSSYEQYF. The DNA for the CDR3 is TGTGCCAGCAGTGACTCCAGCTACGAGCAGTACTTC.

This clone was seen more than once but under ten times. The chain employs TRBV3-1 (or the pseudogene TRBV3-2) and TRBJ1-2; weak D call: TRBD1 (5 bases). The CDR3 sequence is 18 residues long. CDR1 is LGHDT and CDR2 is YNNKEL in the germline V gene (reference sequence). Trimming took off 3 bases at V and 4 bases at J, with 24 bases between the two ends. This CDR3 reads CASSHIRDATRRGYGYTF. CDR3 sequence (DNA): TGTGCCAGCAGCCATATCCGGGACGCTACCCGGCGGGGCTATGGCTACACCTTC.

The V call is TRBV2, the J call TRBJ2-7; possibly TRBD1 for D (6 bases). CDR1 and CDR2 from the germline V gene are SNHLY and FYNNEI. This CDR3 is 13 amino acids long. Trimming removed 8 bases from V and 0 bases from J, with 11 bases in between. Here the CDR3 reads CASERDNSYEQYF. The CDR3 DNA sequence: TGTGCCAGCGAGAGGGACAACTCCTACGAGCAGTACTTC. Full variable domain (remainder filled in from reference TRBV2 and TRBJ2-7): EPEVTQTPSHQVTQMGQEVILRCVPISNHLYFYWYRQILGQKVEFLVSFYNNEISEKSEIFDDQFSVERPDGSNFTLKIRSTKLEDSAMYFCASERDNSYEQYFGPGTRLTVT.

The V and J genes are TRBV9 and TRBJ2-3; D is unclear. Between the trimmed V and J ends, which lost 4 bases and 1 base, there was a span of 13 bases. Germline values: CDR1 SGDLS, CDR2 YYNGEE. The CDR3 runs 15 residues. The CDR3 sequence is CASSRVLLGTDTQYF. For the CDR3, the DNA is TGTGCCAGCAGCCGCGTGTTACTGGGCACAGATACGCAGTATTTT.

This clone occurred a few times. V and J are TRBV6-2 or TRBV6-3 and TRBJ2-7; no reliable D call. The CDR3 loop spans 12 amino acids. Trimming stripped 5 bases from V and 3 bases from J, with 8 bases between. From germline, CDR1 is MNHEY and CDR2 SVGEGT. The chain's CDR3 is CASSHFRYEQYF. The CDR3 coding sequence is TGTGCCAGCAGTCACTTCCGCTACGAGCAGTACTTC.

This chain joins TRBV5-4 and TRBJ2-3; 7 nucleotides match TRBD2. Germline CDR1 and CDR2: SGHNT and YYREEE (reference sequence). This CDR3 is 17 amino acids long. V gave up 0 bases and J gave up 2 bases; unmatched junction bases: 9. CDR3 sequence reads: CASSLEGSAGDTDTQYF. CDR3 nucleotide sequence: TGTGCCAGCAGCTTGGAAGGTTCTGCGGGAGACACAGATACGCAGTATTTT.

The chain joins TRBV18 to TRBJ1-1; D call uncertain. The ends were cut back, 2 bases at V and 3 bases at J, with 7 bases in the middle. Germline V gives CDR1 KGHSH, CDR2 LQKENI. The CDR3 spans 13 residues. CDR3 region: CASSPSVDTEAFF. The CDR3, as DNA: TGTGCCAGCTCACCATCAGTTGACACTGAAGCTTTCTTT.

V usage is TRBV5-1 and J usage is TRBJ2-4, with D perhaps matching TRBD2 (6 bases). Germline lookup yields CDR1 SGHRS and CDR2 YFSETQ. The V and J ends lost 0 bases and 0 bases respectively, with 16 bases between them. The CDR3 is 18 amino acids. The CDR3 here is CASSLVPGGLLAKNIQYF. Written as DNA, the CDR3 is TGCGCCAGCAGCTTGGTCCCAGGAGGGTTACTAGCCAAAAACATTCAGTACTTC.

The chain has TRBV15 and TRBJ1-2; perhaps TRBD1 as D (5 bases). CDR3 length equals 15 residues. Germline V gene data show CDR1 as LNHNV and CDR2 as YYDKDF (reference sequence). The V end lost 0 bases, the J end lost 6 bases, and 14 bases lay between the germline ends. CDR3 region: CATSRDPHGGNGYTF. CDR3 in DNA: TGTGCCACCAGCAGAGATCCTCACGGGGGTAATGGCTACACCTTC. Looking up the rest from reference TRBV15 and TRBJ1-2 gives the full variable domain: DAMVIQNPRYQVTQFGKPVTLSCSQTLNHNVMYWYQQKSSQAPKLLFHYYDKDFNNEADTPDNFQSRRPNTSFCFLDIRSPGLGDTAMYLCATSRDPHGGNGYTFGSGTRLTVV.

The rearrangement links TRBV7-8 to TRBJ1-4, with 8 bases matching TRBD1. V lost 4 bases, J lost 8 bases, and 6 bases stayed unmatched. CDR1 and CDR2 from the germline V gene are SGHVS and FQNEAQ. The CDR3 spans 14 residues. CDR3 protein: CASSYGTGEEKLFF. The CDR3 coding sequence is TGTGCCAGCAGCTACGGGACAGGAGAGGAAAAACTGTTTTTT.

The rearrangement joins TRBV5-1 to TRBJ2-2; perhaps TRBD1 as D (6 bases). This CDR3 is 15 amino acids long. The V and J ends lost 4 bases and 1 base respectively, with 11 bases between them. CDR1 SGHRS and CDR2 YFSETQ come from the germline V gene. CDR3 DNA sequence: TGCGCCAGCAGCCTTGGACAGCGGAACACCGGGGAGCTGTTTTTT. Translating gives CASSLGQRNTGELFF.

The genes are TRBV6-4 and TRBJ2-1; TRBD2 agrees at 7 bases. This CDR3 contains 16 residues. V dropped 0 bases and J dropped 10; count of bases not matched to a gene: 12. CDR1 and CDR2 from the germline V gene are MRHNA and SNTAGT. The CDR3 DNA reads TGTGCCAGCAGTGACTCGGGGACTACAACAATGGAAGAGCAGTTCTTC. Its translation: CASSDSGTTTMEEQFF.

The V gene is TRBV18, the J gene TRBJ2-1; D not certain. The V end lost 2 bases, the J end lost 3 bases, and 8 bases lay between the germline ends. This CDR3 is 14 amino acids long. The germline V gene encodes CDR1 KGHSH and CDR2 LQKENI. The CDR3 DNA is TGTGCCAGCTCACCAAATGAGTACTACAATGAGCAGTTCTTC. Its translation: CASSPNEYYNEQFF.

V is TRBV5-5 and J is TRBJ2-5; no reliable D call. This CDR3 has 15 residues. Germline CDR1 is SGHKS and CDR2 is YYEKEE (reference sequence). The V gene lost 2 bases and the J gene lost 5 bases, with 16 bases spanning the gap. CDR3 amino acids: CASSLPSTGYETQYF. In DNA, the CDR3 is TGTGCCAGCAGCTTACCTTCGACCGGGTATGAGACCCAGTACTTC.

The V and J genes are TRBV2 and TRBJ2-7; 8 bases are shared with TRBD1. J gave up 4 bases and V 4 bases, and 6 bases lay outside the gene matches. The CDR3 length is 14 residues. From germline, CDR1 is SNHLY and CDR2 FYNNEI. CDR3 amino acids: CASSVDRAIYEQYF. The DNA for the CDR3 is TGTGCCAGCAGTGTGGACAGGGCGATTTACGAGCAGTACTTC.

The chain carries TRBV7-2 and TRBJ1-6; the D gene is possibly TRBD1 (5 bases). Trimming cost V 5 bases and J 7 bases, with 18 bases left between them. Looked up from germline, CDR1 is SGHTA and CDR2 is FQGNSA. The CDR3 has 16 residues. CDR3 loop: CASSPFLDGGNSPLHF. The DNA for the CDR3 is TGTGCCAGCAGCCCTTTCCTGGACGGGGGGAATTCACCCCTCCACTTT.

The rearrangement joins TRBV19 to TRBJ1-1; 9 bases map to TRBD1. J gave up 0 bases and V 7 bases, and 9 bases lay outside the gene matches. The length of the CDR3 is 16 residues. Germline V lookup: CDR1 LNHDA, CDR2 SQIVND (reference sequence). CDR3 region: CASIDDRGGMNTEAFF. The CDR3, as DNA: TGTGCCAGTATTGACGACAGGGGGGGCATGAACACTGAAGCTTTCTTT.

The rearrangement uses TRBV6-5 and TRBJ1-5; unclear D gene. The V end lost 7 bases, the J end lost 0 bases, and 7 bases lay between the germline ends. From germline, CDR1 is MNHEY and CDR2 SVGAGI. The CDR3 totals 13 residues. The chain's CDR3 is CASIHSSNQPQHF. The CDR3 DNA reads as TGTGCCAGCATCCACTCTAGCAATCAGCCCCAGCATTTT.

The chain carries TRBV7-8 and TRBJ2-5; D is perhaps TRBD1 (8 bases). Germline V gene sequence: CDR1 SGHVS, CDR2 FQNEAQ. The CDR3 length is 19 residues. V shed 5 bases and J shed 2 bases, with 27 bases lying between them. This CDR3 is CASSPGGGTGFGTQETQYF. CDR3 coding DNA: TGTGCCAGCAGCCCGGGAGGTGGGACAGGCTTTGGAACACAAGAGACCCAGTACTTC.

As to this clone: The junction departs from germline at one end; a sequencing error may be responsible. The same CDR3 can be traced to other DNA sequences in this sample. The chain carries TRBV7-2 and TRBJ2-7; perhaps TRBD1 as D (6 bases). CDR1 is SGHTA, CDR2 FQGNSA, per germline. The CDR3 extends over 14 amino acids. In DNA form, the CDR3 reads TGTGCCAGCAGCTTAGAAGTGGTGACAGGAAATCCCATCTTT. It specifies CASSLEVVTGNPIF.

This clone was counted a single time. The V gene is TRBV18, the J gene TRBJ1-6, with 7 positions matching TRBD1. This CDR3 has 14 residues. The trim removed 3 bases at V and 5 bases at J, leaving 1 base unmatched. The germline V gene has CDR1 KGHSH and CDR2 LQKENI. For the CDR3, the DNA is TGTGCCAGCTCACCCGACAGGGATAATTCACCCCTCCACTTT. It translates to CASSPDRDNSPLHF.

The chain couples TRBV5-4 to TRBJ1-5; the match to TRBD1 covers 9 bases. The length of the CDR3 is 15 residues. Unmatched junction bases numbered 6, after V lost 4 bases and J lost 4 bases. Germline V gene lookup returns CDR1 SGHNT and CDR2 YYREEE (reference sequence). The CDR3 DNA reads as TGTGCCAGCAGCCCGGGACAGGGAATGAATCAGCCCCAGCATTTT. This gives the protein CASSPGQGMNQPQHF.

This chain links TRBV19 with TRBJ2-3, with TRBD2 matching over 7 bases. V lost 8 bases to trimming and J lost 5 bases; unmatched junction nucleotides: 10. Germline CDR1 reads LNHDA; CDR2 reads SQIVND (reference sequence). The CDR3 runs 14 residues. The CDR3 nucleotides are TGTGCCAGTTCAGGCGGGGGTCCAGGAGATACGCAGTATTTT. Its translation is CASSGGGPGDTQYF.

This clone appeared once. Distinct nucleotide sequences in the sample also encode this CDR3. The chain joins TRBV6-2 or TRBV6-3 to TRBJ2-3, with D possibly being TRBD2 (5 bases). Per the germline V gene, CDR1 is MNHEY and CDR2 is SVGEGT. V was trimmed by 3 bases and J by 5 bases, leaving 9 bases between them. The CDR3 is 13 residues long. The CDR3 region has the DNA TGTGCCAGCAGTTATTCCGGGGTAGATACGCAGTATTTT. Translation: CASSYSGVDTQYF.